These 8 T cell receptor beta chains share one sample of origin, sequenced in a study of T cell repertoires in cytomegalovirus infection. TCRdb re-derived calls from the reads in MiXCR, one entry per CDR3 protein. The table has under 300,000 distinct CDR3 sequences, under 25% seen once. No antigen has been assigned to these receptors. The sequenced sample was cultured PBMCs, obtained from culture after CMV antigen stimulation. These TCRs come from a human donor in good health (CMV status not recorded). Some clones in this sample may be carry-over from other donors' samples.

V usage is TRBV6-2 or TRBV6-3 and J usage is TRBJ2-7, with 9 bases fitting TRBD2. Trimming at V came to 0 bases and at J to 3 bases, leaving 0 bases not matched to a gene. Germline V gene data show CDR1 as MNHEY and CDR2 as SVGEGT. CDR3 length: 14 amino acids. CDR3 protein: CASSYSTSGYEQYV. CDR3 bases: TGTGCCAGCAGTTACTCGACTAGCGGCTACGAGCAGTACGTC.

The chain employs TRBV11-2 and TRBJ2-5, with 9 bases aligning to TRBD2. V shed 5 bases, J shed 3 bases, and the junction held 4 bases outside the gene matches. The V gene's germline CDR1 is SGHAT and CDR2 FQNNGV. The CDR3 sequence is 14 residues long. This CDR3 is CASSAGLAEETQYF. The CDR3 nucleotides read TGTGCCAGCAGCGCGGGACTAGCAGAAGAGACCCAGTACTTC.

This clonotype was picked up a small number of times. The CDR3 reads CASSQELQGAIGANVLTF. CDR3 DNA: TGCGCCAGCAGCCAAGAGTTACAGGGGGCGATTGGGGCCAACGTCCTGACTTTC. The rearrangement links TRBV4-3 to TRBJ2-6; TRBD1 aligns across 9 bases. The trim removed 0 bases at V and 3 bases at J, leaving 6 bases unmatched. Germline CDR1 is LGHNA and CDR2 is YSLEER. The CDR3 runs 18 residues.

Ten or more counts support this clonotype. This chain joins TRBV7-2 and TRBJ1-3; D gene uncertain. Germline values: CDR1 SGHTA, CDR2 FQGNSA. V shed 8 bases and J shed 3 bases, with 23 bases lying between them. CDR3 length equals 17 residues. The CDR3 sequence: CASALGFRRQSGNTIYF. CDR3 DNA sequence: TGTGCCAGCGCCCTGGGATTTCGCCGGCAAAGTGGAAACACCATATATTTT.

V is TRBV7-9 and J is TRBJ1-6; D call uncertain. Trimming shortened V by 1 base and J by 10 bases, and 8 bases separated the two germline ends. The germline gives CDR1 SEHNR, CDR2 FQNEAQ (reference sequence). The CDR3 length is 13 residues. CDR3 sequence: CASSLGLKSPLHF. CDR3 coding DNA: TGTGCCAGCAGCTTAGGGCTTAAATCACCCCTCCACTTT.

This clonotype was observed at least ten times. V gene TRBV15 combines with J gene TRBJ1-4; TRBD1 matches 7 bases. The CDR3 totals 16 residues. V trimming: 6 bases; J trimming: 0 bases; junction bases outside the gene matches: 7. Per germline, CDR1 LNHNV and CDR2 YYDKDF (reference sequence). The CDR3, as DNA: TGTGCCACCAGTGCGGGACAGATTGCAACTAATGAAAAACTGTTTTTT. This sequence encodes CATSAGQIATNEKLFF.

This clonotype was counted at least ten times. V usage is TRBV7-3 and J usage is TRBJ2-1; the D gene is possibly TRBD2 (5 bases). The CDR3 has 15 amino acids. Germline lookup yields CDR1 SGHTA and CDR2 FQGTGA. Trimming pared 2 bases from V and 3 bases from J, leaving 11 bases between. CDR3 DNA: TGTGCCAGCAGCTTATGGGTTAGCGACTACAATGAGCAGTTCTTC. Amino acids: CASSLWVSDYNEQFF.

This clonotype was counted a few times. The chain is built from TRBV6-2 or TRBV6-3 and TRBJ1-1; TRBD1 aligns across 7 bases. The CDR3 spans 15 residues. V was clipped by 2 bases and J by 2 bases; unmatched bases: 5. Per germline, CDR1 MNHEY and CDR2 SVGEGT. As DNA, the CDR3 is TGTGCCAGCAGTTACAGGGGGACAGCTAACACTGAAGCTTTCTTT. Translated, it gives CASSYRGTANTEAFF.